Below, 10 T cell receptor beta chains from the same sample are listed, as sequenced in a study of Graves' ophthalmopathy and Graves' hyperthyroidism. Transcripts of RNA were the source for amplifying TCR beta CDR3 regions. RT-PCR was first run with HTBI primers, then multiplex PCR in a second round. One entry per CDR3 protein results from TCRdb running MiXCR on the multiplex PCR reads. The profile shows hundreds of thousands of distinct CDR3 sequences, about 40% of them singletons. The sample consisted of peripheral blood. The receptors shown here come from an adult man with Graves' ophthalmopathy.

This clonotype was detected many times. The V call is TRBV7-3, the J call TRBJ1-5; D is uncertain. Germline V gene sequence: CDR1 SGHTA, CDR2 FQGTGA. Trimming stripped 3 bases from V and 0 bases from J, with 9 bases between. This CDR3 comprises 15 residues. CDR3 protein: CASSFGEGSNQPQHF. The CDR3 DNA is TGTGCCAGCAGCTTTGGGGAGGGTAGCAATCAGCCCCAGCATTTT.

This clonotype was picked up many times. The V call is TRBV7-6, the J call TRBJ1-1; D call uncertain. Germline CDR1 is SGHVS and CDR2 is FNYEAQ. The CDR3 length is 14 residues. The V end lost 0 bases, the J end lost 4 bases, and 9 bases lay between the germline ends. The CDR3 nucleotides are TGTGCCAGCAGCTTAGCCCCCAGTCTCACTGAAGCTTTCTTT. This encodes CASSLAPSLTEAFF.

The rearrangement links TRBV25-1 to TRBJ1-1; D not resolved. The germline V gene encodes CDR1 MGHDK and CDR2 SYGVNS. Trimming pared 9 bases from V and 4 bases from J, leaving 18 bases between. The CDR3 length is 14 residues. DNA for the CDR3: TGTGCCAGTACCCGAGTCGGCGGAGGCACTGAAGCTTTCTTT. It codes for CASTRVGGGTEAFF.

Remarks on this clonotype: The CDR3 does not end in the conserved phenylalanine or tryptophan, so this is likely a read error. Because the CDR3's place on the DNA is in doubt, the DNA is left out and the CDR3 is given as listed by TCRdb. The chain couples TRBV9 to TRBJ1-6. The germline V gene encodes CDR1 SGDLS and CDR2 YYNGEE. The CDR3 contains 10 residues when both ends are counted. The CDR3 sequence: CATGRIDPNY.

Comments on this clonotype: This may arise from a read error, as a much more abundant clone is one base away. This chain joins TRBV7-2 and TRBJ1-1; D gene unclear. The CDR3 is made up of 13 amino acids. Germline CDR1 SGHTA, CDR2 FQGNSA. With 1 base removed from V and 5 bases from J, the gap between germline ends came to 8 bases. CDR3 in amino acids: CASSLGPPTEAFF. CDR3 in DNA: TGTGCCAGCAGCTTAGGCCCGCCTACTGAAGCTTTCTTT.

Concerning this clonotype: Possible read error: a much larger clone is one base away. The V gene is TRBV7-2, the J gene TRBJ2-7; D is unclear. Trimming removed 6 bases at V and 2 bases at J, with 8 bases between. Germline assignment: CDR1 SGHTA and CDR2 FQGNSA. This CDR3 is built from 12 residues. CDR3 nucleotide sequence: TGTGCCAGCAGTTGGGCAGCCTACGAGCAGTACTTC. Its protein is CASSWAAYEQYF. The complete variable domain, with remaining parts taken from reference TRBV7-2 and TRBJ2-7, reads GAGVSQSPSNKVTEKGKDVELRCDPISGHTALYWYRQSLGQGLEFLIYFQGNSAPDKSGLPSDRFSAERTGGSVSTLTIQRTQQEDSAVYLCASSWAAYEQYFGPGTRLTVT.

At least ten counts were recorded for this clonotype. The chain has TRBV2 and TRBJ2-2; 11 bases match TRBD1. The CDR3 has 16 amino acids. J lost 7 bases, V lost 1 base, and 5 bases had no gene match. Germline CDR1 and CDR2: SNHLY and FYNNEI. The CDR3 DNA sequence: TGTGCCAGCAGTGAAGGGACAGGGGGCGCCGGCGGGGAGCTGTTTTTT. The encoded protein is CASSEGTGGAGGELFF.

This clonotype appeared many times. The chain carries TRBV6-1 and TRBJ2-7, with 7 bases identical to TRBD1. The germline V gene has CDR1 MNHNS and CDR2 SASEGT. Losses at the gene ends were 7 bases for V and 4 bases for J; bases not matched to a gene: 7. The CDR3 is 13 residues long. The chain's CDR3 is CASNKDRVYEQYF. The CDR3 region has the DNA TGTGCCAGCAACAAAGACAGGGTATACGAGCAGTACTTC.

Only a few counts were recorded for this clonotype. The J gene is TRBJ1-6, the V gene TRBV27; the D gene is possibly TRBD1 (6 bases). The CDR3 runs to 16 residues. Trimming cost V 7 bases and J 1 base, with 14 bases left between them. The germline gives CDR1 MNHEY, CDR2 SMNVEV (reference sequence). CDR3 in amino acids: CASIGRGRSYNSPLHF. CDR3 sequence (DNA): TGTGCCAGCATTGGTAGGGGGAGGTCCTATAATTCACCCCTCCACTTT.

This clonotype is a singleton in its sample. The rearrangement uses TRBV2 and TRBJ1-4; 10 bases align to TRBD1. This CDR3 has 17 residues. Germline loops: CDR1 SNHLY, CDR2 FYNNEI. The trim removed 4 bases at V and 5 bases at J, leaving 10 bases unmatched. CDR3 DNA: TGTGCCAGCAGTGCCTTGGGGACAGGGGCGTTAAATGAAAAACTGTTTTTT. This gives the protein CASSALGTGALNEKLFF.